These T cell receptor beta chains were read from a single sample in a study of blood T cell repertoires in COVID-19. Profiled with immunoSEQ multiplex PCR; TCRdb holds only in-frame clones, not every one. The top ten clones hold about 11% of a sample with roughly 200,000 clones, approximately 85% of them seen once. Sequenced sample: PBMCs or T cells enriched from blood (not recorded which). The source of these receptors is a man aged 40-49 years who had recovered from COVID-19. Both conserved end residues are part of each CDR3. The order of the fields is D gene, CDR3 length, J gene, clone size, V gene, CDR3 DNA, CDR3 protein. The D gene is left open where the match is weak. Only some rows state a clone size, as once, few, many or a class for expanded clones.

TRBD1,15,TRBJ1-4,-,TRBV18,TGTGCCAGCTCACCGTTAGGGGGCGGCCGAGAAAAACTGTTTTTT,CASSPLGGGREKLFF
TRBD1,14,TRBJ2-4,few,TRBV6-5,TGTGCCAGCAACAGGGGGCTAGCCAAAAACATTCAGTACTTC,CASNRGLAKNIQYF
TRBD1,14,TRBJ1-2,-,TRBV6-5,TGTGCCAGCAGTTCCGCCACAGGGGCACAGGGCTACACCTTC,CASSSATGAQGYTF
TRBD2,15,TRBJ2-1,-,TRBV4-3,TGCGCCAGCAGCCGGACTAGCCTGTTGTCCAATGAGCAGTTCTTC,CASSRTSLLSNEQFF
-,15,TRBJ2-1,-,TRBV5-5,TGTGCCAGCAGCTTGGTGTTGACTGAATACAATGAGCAGTTCTTC,CASSLVLTEYNEQFF
-,14,TRBJ1-2,-,TRBV28,TGTGCCAGCCGTGATCGCGGGGGGGGCTATGGCTACACCTTC,CASRDRGGGYGYTF
TRBD1,13,TRBJ2-4,-,TRBV28,TGTGCCAGCAGGGGGACAGGATGGGACATTCAGTACTTC,CASRGTGWDIQYF
TRBD1,13,TRBJ1-2,-,TRBV29-1,TGCAGCGTCAGGGGGGCAGGAGACTATGGCTACACCTTC,CSVRGAGDYGYTF
-,13,TRBJ2-1,-,TRBV27,TGTGCCAGCACCCGGGGAAACGTCAATGAGCAGTTCTTC,CASTRGNVNEQFF
-,15,TRBJ2-1,-,TRBV28,TGTGCCAGCAGTTTGGGCGGGATCTCCTACAATGAGCAGTTCTTC,CASSLGGISYNEQFF
TRBD1,12,TRBJ1-2,-,TRBV29-1,TGCAGCGTCGAGACAGGGAGCTATGGCTACACCTTC,CSVETGSYGYTF
-,16,TRBJ1-1,few,TRBV25-1,TGTGCCAGCAGTGATCCTCTCGGGAGGAGGGGCACTGAAGCTTTCTTT,CASSDPLGRRGTEAFF
-,18,TRBJ1-4,once,TRBV14,TGTGCCAGCAGCCAAGATAATCCAGGTAAGAGTCGTTATGAAAAACTGTTTTTT,CASSQDNPGKSRYEKLFF
-,14,TRBJ1-1,-,TRBV7-6,TGTGCCAGCAGCTTATTGGCAGGGGCCACTGAAGCTTTCTTT,CASSLLAGATEAFF
TRBD1,15,TRBJ2-6,-,TRBV6-2/TRBV6-3,TGTGCCAGCAGCCCAGACAGGGCCGGGGCCAACGTCCTGACTTTC,CASSPDRAGANVLTF
-,14,TRBJ2-5,-,TRBV28,TGTGCCAGCTCTATACAGGGAGATCGAGAGACCCAGTACTTC,CASSIQGDRETQYF
-,14,TRBJ1-2,-,TRBV10-2,TGCGCCAGCAGTGAGTCGCGGGGTACATATGGCTACACCTTC,CASSESRGTYGYTF
-,12,TRBJ2-5,-,TRBV5-5,TGTGCCAGCAGTTCGGAGCAAGAGACCCAGTACTTC,CASSSEQETQYF
-,13,TRBJ2-3,-,TRBV12-3/TRBV12-4,TGTGCCAGCAGTTTGGGAGACCCCGAAACGCAGTATTTT,CASSLGDPETQYF
-,16,TRBJ1-1,few,TRBV6-9,TGTGCCAGCAGTTATTCAAAATGGGGGCAGGACACTGAAGCTTTCTTT,CASSYSKWGQDTEAFF
TRBD2,15,TRBJ2-1,once,TRBV5-4,TGTGCCAGCAGCTTGGATGCGGGAGGGAACAATGAGCAGTTCTTC,CASSLDAGGNNEQFF
TRBD2,18,TRBJ2-5,-,TRBV7-9,TGTGCCAGCAGCCCTGGGACTAGCGGGAGGCCGGGGGGAGAGACCCAGTACTTC,CASSPGTSGRPGGETQYF
-,13,TRBJ2-2,once,TRBV18,TGTGCCAGCTTACAATCTCGGGACGGGGAGCTGTTTTTT,CASLQSRDGELFF
TRBD1,16,TRBJ1-4,-,TRBV7-9,TGTGCCAGCAGCGGAACCGGGACAGTTTCTAATGAAAAACTGTTTTTT,CASSGTGTVSNEKLFF
-,14,TRBJ1-5,-,TRBV7-9,TGTGCCAGCAGCTTAGGGCAGGTCAATCAGCCCCAGCATTTT,CASSLGQVNQPQHF
-,15,TRBJ2-1,many,TRBV24-1,TGTGCCACCAGTGATACGGACGGGACTCGCAATGAGCAGTTCTTC,CATSDTDGTRNEQFF
-,13,TRBJ1-3,once,TRBV5-1,TGCGCCAGCAGCCAGGACTTGGGAAACACCATATATTTT,CASSQDLGNTIYF
-,14,TRBJ2-7,-,TRBV13,TGTGCCAGCAGCTTTCAACAGGGCCCCTACGAGCAGTACTTC,CASSFQQGPYEQYF
TRBD1,14,TRBJ2-7,-,TRBV5-1,TGCGCCAGCAGCTTCAGGACAGGTTCCTACGAGCAGTACTTC,CASSFRTGSYEQYF
TRBD1,15,TRBJ1-5,-,TRBV2,TGTGCCAGCAGGGACCCCCGGGACAGAGATCAGCCCCAGCATTTT,CASRDPRDRDQPQHF
TRBD1,14,TRBJ2-2,-,TRBV19,TGTGCCAGTACGATGACAGGGTCGAGCGGGGAGCTGTTTTTT,CASTMTGSSGELFF
TRBD1,16,TRBJ2-4,-,TRBV7-9,TGTGCCAGCAGCGCCAGGGGACAGTTAGCCAAAAACATTCAGTACTTC,CASSARGQLAKNIQYF
TRBD1,13,TRBJ1-4,-,TRBV25-1,TGTGCCACCCAGGGGGCCTCTCCCGAAAAACTGTTTTTT,CATQGASPEKLFF
TRBD2,14,TRBJ2-1,-,TRBV19,TGTGCCAGTAGTGCGGGACTAGCGGGAAATGAGCAGTTCTTC,CASSAGLAGNEQFF
TRBD2,19,TRBJ2-3,-,TRBV9,TGTGCCAGCAGCGTAGCTACCATAGTTAGCGGGGGCACCACAGATACGCAGTATTTT,CASSVATIVSGGTTDTQYF
-,14,TRBJ1-1,once,TRBV19,TGTGCCAGTACCCTCGGGGACATGAACACTGAAGCTTTCTTT,CASTLGDMNTEAFF
TRBD1,15,TRBJ1-6,once,TRBV6-1,TGTGCCAGCAGTGATCTTGGACAGGGTTATTCACCCCTCCACTTT,CASSDLGQGYSPLHF
TRBD1,15,TRBJ1-3,few,TRBV2,TGTGCCAGCACCTCCGGGACAGGGGGAGCAGACACCATATATTTT,CASTSGTGGADTIYF
-,20,TRBJ1-4,once,TRBV5-1,TGCGCCAGCAGCTTGGCCGGGGGTAAATCTACGGACCTTCCTAATGAAAAACTGTTTTTT,CASSLAGGKSTDLPNEKLFF
-,17,TRBJ1-2,-,TRBV19,TGTGCCAGTAGTCAAAATGGGCCGCCGGGGGAAGGCAATGGCTACACCTTC,CASSQNGPPGEGNGYTF
TRBD1,16,TRBJ1-3,-,TRBV4-2,TGTGCCAGCAGCCGATTGCACAGGGGGCCTGGAAACACCATATATTTT,CASSRLHRGPGNTIYF
-,14,TRBJ2-7,-,TRBV6-5,TGTGCCAGCAGTTTAAAACCCGAGTTGTACGAGCAGTACTTC,CASSLKPELYEQYF
-,14,TRBJ1-5,-,TRBV4-1,TGCGCCAGCAGCCAGCCAGGGAATGGGCAGCCCCAGCATTTT,CASSQPGNGQPQHF
TRBD2,18,TRBJ2-3,-,TRBV5-1,TGCGCCAGCAGCTTGCTACTAGCGGGAAAGTCCTCCCCAGATACGCAGTATTTT,CASSLLLAGKSSPDTQYF
-,13,TRBJ1-6,-,TRBV7-3,TGTGCCAGCAGCTTTGGACAGAACTCACCCCTCCACTTT,CASSFGQNSPLHF
TRBD2,18,TRBJ2-1,-,TRBV13,TGTGCCAGCAGCTCTTGGACTAGCGGGAGGGAAGATTACAATGAGCAGTTCTTC,CASSSWTSGREDYNEQFF
-,17,TRBJ2-2,-,TRBV3-1/TRBV3-2,TGTGCCAGCAGCCAAGATCTTATGGCAGAGAACACCGGGGAGCTGTTTTTT,CASSQDLMAENTGELFF
TRBD1,16,TRBJ1-5,-,TRBV6-2/TRBV6-3,TGTGCCAGCAGTTGGGGACAGATCATTACCAATCAGCCCCAGCATTTT,CASSWGQIITNQPQHF
TRBD2,17,TRBJ2-7,-,TRBV6-2/TRBV6-3,TGTGCCAGCAGTTACTCACCGGGACTAGCTGATACCTACGAGCAGTACTTC,CASSYSPGLADTYEQYF